These T cell receptor beta chains were read from a single sample in a study of T cell repertoires in cytomegalovirus infection. TCRdb used MiXCR to reprocess the reads, holding one entry per CDR3 protein. The repertoire consists of about 830,000 distinct CDR3 sequences, with about 31% occurring once and the leading ten covering 12%. Antigens of these TCRs are unknown. Sequencing used cultured CD8+ T cells from PBMCs, obtained from culture after CMV antigen stimulation. The receptor set was obtained from a human donor in good health (CMV status not recorded). Some clones in this sample may be carry-over from other donors' samples. Each CDR3 is given without its conserved first and last residue. Fields, in order: D gene, J gene, V gene, CDR3 protein. A D gene is named only where the DNA matches it firmly.

>.|TRBJ2-3|TRBV12-3/TRBV12-4
ASSHRGLADQNTDTRY
>.|TRBJ1-5|TRBV3-1
ASSLGGPFSNQPQH
>.|TRBJ2-1|TRBV14
ASSPGGPEQF
>.|TRBJ2-7|TRBV7-9
ASSPSRPEQY
>.|TRBJ1-4|TRBV7-6
ASSPSGGATNEKLF
>TRBD2|TRBJ2-2|TRBV6-1
ASSAGGQNTGELF
>TRBD1|TRBJ1-2|TRBV19
ASSMGTELIYGYT
>TRBD1|TRBJ2-2|TRBV10-2
ASSNSGQGWNTGELF
>.|TRBJ1-2|TRBV6-4
ASSEWVGYGYT
>.|TRBJ1-4|TRBV27
ASSWGGREKLF
>TRBD1|TRBJ2-5|TRBV4-1
ASSPEGAQGAQIGTQY
>.|TRBJ1-1|TRBV20-1
SATFSGGMNTEAF
>.|TRBJ1-4|TRBV7-2
ASSLAFHLNEKLF
>TRBD1|TRBJ2-1|TRBV6-2/TRBV6-3
ASSWTGESYNEQF
>.|TRBJ1-1|TRBV6-5
ASRGRSITEAF
>TRBD2|TRBJ2-1|TRBV27
ASNLRPSGGDEQF
>.|TRBJ2-7|TRBV6-5
ASTSGNPYEQY
>TRBD1|TRBJ2-5|TRBV9
ASSTGTGPETQY
>.|TRBJ2-3|TRBV4-3
ASSQDPALAKGSTDTQY
>TRBD1|TRBJ1-5|TRBV7-2
ASSLADRGGNQPQH
>.|TRBJ2-4|TRBV7-9
ASSLGRDEIIQY
>.|TRBJ2-3|TRBV6-5
ASSYSKSEVGTDTQY
>.|TRBJ1-6|TRBV4-1
ASSQAHQGSANSPLH
>.|TRBJ2-1|TRBV14
ASSQYRIYNEQF
>.|TRBJ2-6|TRBV6-2/TRBV6-3
ASTLDSLSGANVLT
>.|TRBJ2-5|TRBV5-4
ASTPEQGQETQY
>.|TRBJ2-5|TRBV15
ATSRDLGAETQY
>.|TRBJ1-1|TRBV6-2/TRBV6-3
ASRLAIMTEAF
>TRBD1|TRBJ1-1|TRBV7-8
ASRYPGQGNTEAF
>TRBD1|TRBJ2-3|TRBV5-4
ASTEGQGAVSTDTQY
>.|TRBJ1-2|TRBV7-9
ASSRRGYT
>.|TRBJ2-1|TRBV13
ASSLATYNEQF
>TRBD2|TRBJ2-3|TRBV6-6
ASSRTSGETTDTQY
>TRBD1|TRBJ1-2|TRBV5-1
ASRGTGEDYGYT
>.|TRBJ1-2|TRBV7-9
ASSLVEANYGYT
>.|TRBJ1-3|TRBV25-1
ASSEGTSGNTIY
>TRBD1|TRBJ2-1|TRBV7-8
ASSLDRGLYNEQF
>.|TRBJ1-1|TRBV4-3
ASSQGISGPAEAF
>TRBD1|TRBJ1-6|TRBV12-3/TRBV12-4
ASSSETGSSPLH
>TRBD1|TRBJ2-6|TRBV7-6
ASSLAVQGAGGANVLT
>.|TRBJ1-4|TRBV4-1
ASSQVEGAEKLF
>.|TRBJ2-1|TRBV7-3
ASSLIRGPRDEQF
>.|TRBJ2-7|TRBV2
ASSGSWDEQY
>TRBD2|TRBJ2-1|TRBV7-6
ASSLRAGVSSYNEQF